The clone carrying this TCR beta chain was counted between two and nine times. Its antigen remains unknown. Germline loops: CDR1 SEHNR, CDR2 FQNEAQ (reference sequence). V was pared by 5 bases and J by 4 bases, with 6 bases of the junction left unmatched. The CDR3 has 14 residues. This sample is drawn from a study of T-cell memory formation after mild COVID-19. About the study: Most TCR clusters belonged to a single donor. Study results and limitations: The CD4+ clones that contracted clustered mainly within CM and EM, and the CD8+ clones concentrated in EMRA.

TCRdb itself ran the 5' RACE reads through MiXCR, one entry per CDR3 protein. The data contain roughly 89,000 distinct CDR3 sequences, more than 13% of them singletons. The clonotype comes from a man aged 18-30 years who had mild COVID-19 (a few samples of this study predate the infection). Cell type and time point are not known. Specimen: PBMCs or a T cell subset sorted from them (not recorded which). The rearrangement links TRBV7-9 to TRBJ1-1, with TRBD1 identical over 8 bases. The CDR3 loop is CASSPGQGGTEAFF. In DNA, the CDR3 is TGTGCCAGCAGCCCAGGACAGGGTGGCACTGAAGCTTTCTTT.